The clone carrying this T cell receptor (beta chain) was counted ten times or more. TCRdb processed the 5' RACE reads anew with MiXCR; each CDR3 protein has one entry. Of tens of thousands of distinct CDR3 sequences listed, 4% to 6% are singletons. This sample stems from a study of neurological immune-mediated disorders. With V trimmed by 3 bases and J by 2 bases, 13 bases remained unmatched. Germline V lookup: CDR1 DFQATT, CDR2 SNEGSKA (reference sequence). The CDR3 is 16 residues long. The TCR sequence derives from a young man with multiple sclerosis. J is TRBJ2-7 and V is TRBV20-1; 7 bases agree with TRBD2. Sequencing input: PBMCs. As DNA, the CDR3 is TGCAGTGCTAGGTCGACTCGGCGGGAGAATGCCTACGAGCAGTACTTC. Its translation is CSARSTRRENAYEQYF.